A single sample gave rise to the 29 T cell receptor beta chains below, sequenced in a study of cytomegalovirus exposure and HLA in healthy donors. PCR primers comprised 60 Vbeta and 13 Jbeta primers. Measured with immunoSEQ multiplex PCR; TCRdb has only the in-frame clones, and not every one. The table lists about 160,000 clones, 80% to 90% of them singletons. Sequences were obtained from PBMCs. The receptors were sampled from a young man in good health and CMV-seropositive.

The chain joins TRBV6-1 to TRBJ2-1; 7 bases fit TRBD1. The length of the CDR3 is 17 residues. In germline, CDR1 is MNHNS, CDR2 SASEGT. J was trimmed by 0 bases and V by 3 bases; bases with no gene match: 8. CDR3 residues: CASSDLKTGHSYNEQFF. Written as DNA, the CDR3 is TGTGCCAGCAGTGATTTGAAGACAGGGCACTCCTACAATGAGCAGTTCTTC.

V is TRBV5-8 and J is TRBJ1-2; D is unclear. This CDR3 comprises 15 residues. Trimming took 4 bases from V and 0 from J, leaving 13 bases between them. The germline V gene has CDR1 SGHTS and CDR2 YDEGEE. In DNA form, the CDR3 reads TGTGCCAGCAGCGAGGAGACGGATCCTAACTATGGCTACACCTTC. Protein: CASSEETDPNYGYTF. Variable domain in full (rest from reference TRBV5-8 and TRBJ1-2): EAGVTQSPTHLIKTRGQQATLRCSPISGHTSVYWYQQALGLGLQFLLWYDEGEERNRGNFPPRFSGRQFPNYSSELNVNALELEDSALYLCASSEETDPNYGYTFGSGTRLTVV.

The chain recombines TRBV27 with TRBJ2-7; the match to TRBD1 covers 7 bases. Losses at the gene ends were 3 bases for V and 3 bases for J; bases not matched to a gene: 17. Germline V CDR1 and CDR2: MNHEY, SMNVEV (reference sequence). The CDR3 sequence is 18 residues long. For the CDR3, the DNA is TGTGCCAGCAGTTTCTCTTGGGGACAGTCCGAGACCCGCTACGAGCAGTACTTC. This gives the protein CASSFSWGQSETRYEQYF.

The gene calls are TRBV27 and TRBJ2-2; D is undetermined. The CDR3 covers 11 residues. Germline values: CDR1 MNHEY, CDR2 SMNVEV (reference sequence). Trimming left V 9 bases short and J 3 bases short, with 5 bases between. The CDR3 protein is CASKYTGELFF. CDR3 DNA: TGTGCCAGTAAATACACCGGGGAGCTGTTTTTT.

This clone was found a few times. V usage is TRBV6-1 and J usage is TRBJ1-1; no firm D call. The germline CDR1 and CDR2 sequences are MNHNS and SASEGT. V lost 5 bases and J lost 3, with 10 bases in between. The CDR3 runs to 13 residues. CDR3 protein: CASSPGLYTEAFF. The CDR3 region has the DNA TGTGCCAGCAGTCCGGGTTTGTACACTGAAGCTTTCTTT.

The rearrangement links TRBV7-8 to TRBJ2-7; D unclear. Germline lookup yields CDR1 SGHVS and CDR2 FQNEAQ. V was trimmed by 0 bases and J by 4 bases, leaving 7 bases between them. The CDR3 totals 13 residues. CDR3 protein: CASSLALTYEQYF. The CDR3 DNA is TGTGCCAGCAGCTTAGCCTTAACTTACGAGCAGTACTTC.

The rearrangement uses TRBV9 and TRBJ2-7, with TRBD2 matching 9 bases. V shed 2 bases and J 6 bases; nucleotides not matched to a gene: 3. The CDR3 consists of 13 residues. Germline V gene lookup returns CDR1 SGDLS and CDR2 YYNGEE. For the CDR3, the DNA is TGTGCCAGCAGCGTGGGACTAGCATTCGAGCAGTACTTC. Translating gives CASSVGLAFEQYF.

This CDR3 reads CASSLTLGPSQGTYEQYF. The CDR3 DNA is TGTGCCAGCAGCTTAACCCTCGGCCCCTCTCAGGGGACCTACGAGCAGTACTTC. The J gene is TRBJ2-5, the V gene TRBV11-3; D perhaps matches TRBD1 (6 bases). The DNA end lines up better with TRBJ2-7; the J call may be wrong. The CDR3 runs to 18 residues. The germline CDR1 and CDR2 sequences are SGHNT and YENEEA.

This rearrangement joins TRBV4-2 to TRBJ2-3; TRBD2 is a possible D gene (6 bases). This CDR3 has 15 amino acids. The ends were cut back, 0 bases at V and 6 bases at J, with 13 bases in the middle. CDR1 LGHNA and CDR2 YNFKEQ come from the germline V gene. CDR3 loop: CASSQEGLLADTQYF. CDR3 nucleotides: TGTGCCAGCAGCCAAGAAGGGTTGCTAGCGGATACGCAGTATTTT.

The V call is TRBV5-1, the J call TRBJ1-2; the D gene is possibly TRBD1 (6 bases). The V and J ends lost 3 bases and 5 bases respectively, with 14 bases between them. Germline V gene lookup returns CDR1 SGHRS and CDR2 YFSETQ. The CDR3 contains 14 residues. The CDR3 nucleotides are TGCGCCAGCAGCTACAGGGTGGATAGGTATGGCTACACCTTC. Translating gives CASSYRVDRYGYTF.

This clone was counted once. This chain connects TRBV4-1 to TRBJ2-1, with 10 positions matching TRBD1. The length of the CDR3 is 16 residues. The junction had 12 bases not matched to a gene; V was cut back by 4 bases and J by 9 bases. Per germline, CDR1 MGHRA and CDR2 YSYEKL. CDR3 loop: CASSLSRGWTGGEQFF. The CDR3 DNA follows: TGCGCCAGCAGCCTAAGTAGGGGTTGGACAGGGGGTGAGCAGTTCTTC.

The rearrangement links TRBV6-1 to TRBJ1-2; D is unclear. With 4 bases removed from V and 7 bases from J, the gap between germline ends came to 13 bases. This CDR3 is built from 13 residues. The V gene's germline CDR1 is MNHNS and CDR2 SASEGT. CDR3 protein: CASSVGLKGGYTF. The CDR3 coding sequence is TGTGCCAGCAGTGTTGGACTCAAAGGTGGCTACACCTTC.

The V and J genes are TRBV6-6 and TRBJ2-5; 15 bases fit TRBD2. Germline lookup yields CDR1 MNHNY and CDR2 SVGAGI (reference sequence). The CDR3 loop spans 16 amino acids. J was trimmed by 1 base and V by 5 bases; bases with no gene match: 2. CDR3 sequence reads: CASSRTSGGAQETQYF. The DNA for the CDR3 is TGTGCCAGCAGTAGGACTAGCGGGGGGGCCCAAGAGACCCAGTACTTC.

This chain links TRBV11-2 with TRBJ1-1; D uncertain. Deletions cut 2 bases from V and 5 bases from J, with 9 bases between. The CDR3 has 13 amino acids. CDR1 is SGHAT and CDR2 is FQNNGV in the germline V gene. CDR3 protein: CASSLTGETEAFF. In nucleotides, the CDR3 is TGTGCCAGCAGCTTAACCGGGGAAACTGAAGCTTTCTTT.

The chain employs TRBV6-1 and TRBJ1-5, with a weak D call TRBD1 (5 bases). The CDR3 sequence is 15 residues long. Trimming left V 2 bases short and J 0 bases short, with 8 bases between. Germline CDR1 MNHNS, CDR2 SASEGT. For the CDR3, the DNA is TGTGCCAGCAGTGAATCGGGGGGTAGCAATCAGCCCCAGCATTTT. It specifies CASSESGGSNQPQHF.

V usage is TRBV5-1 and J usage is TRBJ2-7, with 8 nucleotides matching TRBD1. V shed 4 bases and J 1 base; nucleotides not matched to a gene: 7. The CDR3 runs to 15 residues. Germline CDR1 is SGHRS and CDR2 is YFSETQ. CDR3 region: CASSRTGTGSYEQYF. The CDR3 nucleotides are TGCGCCAGCAGCCGAACCGGGACAGGATCCTACGAGCAGTACTTC.

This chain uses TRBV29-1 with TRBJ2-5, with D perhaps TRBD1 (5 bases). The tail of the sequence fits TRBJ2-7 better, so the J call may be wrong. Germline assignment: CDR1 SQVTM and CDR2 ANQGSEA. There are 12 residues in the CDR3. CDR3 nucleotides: TGCAGCGTTGAGACAGAGATTTACGAGCAGTACTTC. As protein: CSVETEIYEQYF.

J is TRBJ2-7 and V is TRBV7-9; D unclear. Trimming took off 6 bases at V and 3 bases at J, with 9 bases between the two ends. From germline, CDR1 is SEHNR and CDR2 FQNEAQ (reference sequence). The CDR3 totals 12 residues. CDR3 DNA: TGTGCCAGCAGTGACACAGTCTACGAGCAGTACTTC. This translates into CASSDTVYEQYF.

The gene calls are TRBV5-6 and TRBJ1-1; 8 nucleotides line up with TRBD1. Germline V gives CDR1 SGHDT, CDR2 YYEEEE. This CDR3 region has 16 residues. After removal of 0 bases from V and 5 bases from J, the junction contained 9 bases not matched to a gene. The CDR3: CASSLAGSRGLTEAFF. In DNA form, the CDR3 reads TGTGCCAGCAGCTTGGCGGGGTCCAGGGGGCTAACTGAAGCTTTCTTT.

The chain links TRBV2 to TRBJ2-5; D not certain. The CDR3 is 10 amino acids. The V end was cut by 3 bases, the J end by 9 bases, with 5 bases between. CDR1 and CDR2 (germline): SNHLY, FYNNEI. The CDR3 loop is CASSEAAQYF. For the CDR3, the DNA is TGTGCCAGCAGTGAGGCGGCCCAGTACTTC.

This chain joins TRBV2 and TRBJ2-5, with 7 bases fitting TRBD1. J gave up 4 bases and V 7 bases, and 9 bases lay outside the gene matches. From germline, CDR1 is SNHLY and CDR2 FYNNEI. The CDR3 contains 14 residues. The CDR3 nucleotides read TGTGCCAGCACCACCGACAGGGAGCGAGAGACCCAGTACTTC. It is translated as CASTTDRERETQYF.

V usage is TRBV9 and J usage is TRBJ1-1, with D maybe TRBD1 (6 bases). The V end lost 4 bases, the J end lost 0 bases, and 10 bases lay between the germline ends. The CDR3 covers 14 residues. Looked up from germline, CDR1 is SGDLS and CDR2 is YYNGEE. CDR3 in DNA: TGTGCCAGCAGCCTGACAGGCGTGAACACTGAAGCTTTCTTT. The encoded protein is CASSLTGVNTEAFF.

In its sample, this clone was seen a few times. CDR3 amino acids: CASSYSGALTEAFF. The CDR3 nucleotides read TGTGCCAGCAGTTACTCGGGGGCGCTGACTGAAGCTTTCTTT. The V and J genes are TRBV6-5 and TRBJ1-1; tentative D call: TRBD1 (6 bases). This CDR3 has 14 residues. The germline V gene encodes CDR1 MNHEY and CDR2 SVGAGI. The V end was cut by 0 bases, the J end by 5 bases, with 10 bases between.

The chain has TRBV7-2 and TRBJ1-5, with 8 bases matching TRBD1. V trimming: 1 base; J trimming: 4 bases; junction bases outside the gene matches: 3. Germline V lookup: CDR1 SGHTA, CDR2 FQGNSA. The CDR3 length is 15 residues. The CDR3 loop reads CASSLVTGVNQPQHF. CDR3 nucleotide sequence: TGTGCCAGCAGCTTAGTGACAGGGGTTAATCAGCCCCAGCATTTT.

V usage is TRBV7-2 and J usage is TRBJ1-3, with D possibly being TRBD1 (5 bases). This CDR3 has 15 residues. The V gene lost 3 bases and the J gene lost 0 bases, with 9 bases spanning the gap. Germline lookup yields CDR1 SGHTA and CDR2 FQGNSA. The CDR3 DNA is TGTGCCAGCAGCTTGTCGACAGTCTCTGGAAACACCATATATTTT. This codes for CASSLSTVSGNTIYF.

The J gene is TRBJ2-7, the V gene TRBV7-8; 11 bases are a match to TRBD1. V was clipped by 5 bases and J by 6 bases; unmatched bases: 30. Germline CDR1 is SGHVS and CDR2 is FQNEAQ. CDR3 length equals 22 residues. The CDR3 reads CASSLHPRRPGQGGPAAGEQYF. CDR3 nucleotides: TGTGCCAGCAGCCTTCACCCGCGGAGGCCGGGACAGGGGGGCCCAGCGGCGGGCGAGCAGTACTTC. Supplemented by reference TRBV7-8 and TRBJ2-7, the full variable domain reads GAGVSQSPRYKVAKRGQDVALRCDPISGHVSLFWYQQALGQGPEFLTYFQNEAQLDKSGLPSDRFFAERPEGSVSTLKIQRTQQEDSAVYLCASSLHPRRPGQGGPAAGEQYFGPGTRLTVT.

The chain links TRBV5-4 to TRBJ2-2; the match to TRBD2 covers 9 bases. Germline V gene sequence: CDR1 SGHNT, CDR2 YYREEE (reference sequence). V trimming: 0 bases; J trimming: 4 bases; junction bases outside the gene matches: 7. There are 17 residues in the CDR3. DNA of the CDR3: TGTGCCAGCAGCTTGGGGGGCGGGGGGGCCTCCACCGGGGAGCTGTTTTTT. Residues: CASSLGGGGASTGELFF.

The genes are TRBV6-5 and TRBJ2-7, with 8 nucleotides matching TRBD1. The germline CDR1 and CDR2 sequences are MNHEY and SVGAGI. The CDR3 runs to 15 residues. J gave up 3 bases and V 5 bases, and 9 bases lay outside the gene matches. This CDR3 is CASSRSDRGGYEQYF. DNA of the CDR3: TGTGCCAGCAGTAGATCAGACAGGGGAGGCTACGAGCAGTACTTC.

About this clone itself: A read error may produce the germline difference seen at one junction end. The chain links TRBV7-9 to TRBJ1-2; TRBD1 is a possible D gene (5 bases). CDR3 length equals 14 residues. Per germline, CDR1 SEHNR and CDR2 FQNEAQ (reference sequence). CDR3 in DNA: TGTTCCAGCAGCTTAATCCAGGGTCCCTATGGCTACACCTTC. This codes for CSSSLIQGPYGYTF.